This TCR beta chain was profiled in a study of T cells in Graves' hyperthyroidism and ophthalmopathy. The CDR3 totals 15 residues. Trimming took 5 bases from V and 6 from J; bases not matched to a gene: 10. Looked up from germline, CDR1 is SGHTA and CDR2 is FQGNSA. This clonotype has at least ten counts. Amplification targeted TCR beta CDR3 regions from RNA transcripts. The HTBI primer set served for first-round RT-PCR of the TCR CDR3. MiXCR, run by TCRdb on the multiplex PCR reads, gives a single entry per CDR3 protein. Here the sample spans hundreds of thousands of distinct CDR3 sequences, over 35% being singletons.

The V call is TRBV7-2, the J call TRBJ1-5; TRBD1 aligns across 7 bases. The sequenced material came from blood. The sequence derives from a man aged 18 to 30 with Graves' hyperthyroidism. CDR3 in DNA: TGTGCCAGCAGCGCAAGGGGGCAAGGCATTCAGCCCCAGCATTTT. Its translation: CASSARGQGIQPQHF. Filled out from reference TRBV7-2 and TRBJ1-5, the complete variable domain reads GAGVSQSPSNKVTEKGKDVELRCDPISGHTALYWYRQSLGQGLEFLIYFQGNSAPDKSGLPSDRFSAERTGGSVSTLTIQRTQQEDSAVYLCASSARGQGIQPQHFGDGTRLSIL.